The present T cell receptor (beta chain) was sequenced within a study of cytomegalovirus exposure and HLA in healthy donors. This clone was picked up a small number of times. Deletions cut 5 bases from V and 2 bases from J, with 21 bases between. In germline, CDR1 is SEHNR, CDR2 FQNEAQ (reference sequence). CDR3 length equals 17 residues. Use of 60 Vbeta and 13 Jbeta primers characterized the PCR. TCRdb's copy holds only in-frame clones and misses some; the assay was immunoSEQ multiplex PCR. The repertoire holds about 200,000 clones, with approximately 80% as singletons. The sequence was collected from a girl aged 10 to 17 in good health and CMV-seronegative. The V call is TRBV7-9, the J call TRBJ1-1; D perhaps matches TRBD1 (5 bases). The sequencing sample was made of PBMCs. CDR3 in amino acids: CASSPDSFGEANTEAFF. The CDR3 nucleotides read TGTGCCAGCAGCCCCGACAGCTTCGGAGAAGCCAACACTGAAGCTTTCTTT.